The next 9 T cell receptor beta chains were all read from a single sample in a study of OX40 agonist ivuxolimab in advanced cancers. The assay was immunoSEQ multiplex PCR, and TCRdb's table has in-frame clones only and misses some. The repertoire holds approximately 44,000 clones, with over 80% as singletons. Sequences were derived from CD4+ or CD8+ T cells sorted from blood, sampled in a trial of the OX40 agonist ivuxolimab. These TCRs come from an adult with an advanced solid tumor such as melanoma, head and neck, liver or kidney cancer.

CDR3 region: CASSGTGSPGELFF. The DNA of the CDR3 is TGTGCCAGCAGCGGAACAGGTTCCCCCGGGGAGCTGTTTTTT. V and J are TRBV9 and TRBJ2-2; TRBD1 might be the D (5 bases). The CDR3 is made up of 14 amino acids. Trimming stripped 3 bases from V and 6 bases from J, with 12 bases between. CDR1 and CDR2 from the germline V gene are SGDLS and YYNGEE.

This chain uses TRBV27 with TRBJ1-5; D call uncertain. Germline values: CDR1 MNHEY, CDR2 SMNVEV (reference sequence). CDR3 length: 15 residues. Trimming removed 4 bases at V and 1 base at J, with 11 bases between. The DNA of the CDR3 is TGTGCCAGCAGTTCCGGGGAGGGCAGCAATCAGCCCCAGCATTTT. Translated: CASSSGEGSNQPQHF.

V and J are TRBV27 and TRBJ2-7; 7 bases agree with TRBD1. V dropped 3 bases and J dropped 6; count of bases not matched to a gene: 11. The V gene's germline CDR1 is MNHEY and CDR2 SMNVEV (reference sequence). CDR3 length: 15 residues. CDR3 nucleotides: TGTGCCAGCAGTTTGGTAGGGGGCGAGTTTCGCGAGCAGTACTTC. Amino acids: CASSLVGGEFREQYF.

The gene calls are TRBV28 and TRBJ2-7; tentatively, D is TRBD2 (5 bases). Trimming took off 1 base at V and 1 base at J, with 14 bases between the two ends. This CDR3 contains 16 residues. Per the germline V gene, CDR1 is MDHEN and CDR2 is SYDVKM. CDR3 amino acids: CASSLFVRRSSYEQYF. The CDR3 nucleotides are TGTGCCAGCAGTTTATTTGTTCGGAGGAGTTCCTACGAGCAGTACTTC.

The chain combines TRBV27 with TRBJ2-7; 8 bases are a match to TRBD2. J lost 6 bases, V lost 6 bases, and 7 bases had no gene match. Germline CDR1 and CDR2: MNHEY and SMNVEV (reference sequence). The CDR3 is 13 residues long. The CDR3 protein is CASSPGTSREQYF. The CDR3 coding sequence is TGTGCCAGCAGCCCTGGGACTAGTCGCGAGCAGTACTTC.

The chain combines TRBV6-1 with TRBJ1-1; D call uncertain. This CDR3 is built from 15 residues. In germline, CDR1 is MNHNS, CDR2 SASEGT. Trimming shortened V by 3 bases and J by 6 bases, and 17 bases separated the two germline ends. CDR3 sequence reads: CASSDGKELVAEAFF. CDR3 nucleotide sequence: TGTGCCAGCAGTGATGGTAAAGAATTGGTCGCTGAAGCTTTCTTT.

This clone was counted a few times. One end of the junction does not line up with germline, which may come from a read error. The CDR3 protein is CASRSYYGYTF. In nucleotides, the CDR3 is TGTGCCAGCAGATCGTACTACGGCTACACCTTC. The chain employs TRBV27 and TRBJ1-2; no reliable D call. This CDR3 is built from 11 residues. Germline CDR1 is MNHEY and CDR2 is SMNVEV (reference sequence).

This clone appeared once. In DNA form, the CDR3 reads TGTGCCAGCAGCTTAGTGCGGGACAGTGGGGCTTTCTTT. This sequence encodes CASSLVRDSGAFF. V and J are TRBV7-3 and TRBJ1-1; 7 bases are shared with TRBD1. The CDR3 loop spans 13 amino acids. CDR1 is SGHTA, CDR2 FQGTGA, per germline. Unmatched junction bases numbered 8, after V lost 2 bases and J lost 11 bases.

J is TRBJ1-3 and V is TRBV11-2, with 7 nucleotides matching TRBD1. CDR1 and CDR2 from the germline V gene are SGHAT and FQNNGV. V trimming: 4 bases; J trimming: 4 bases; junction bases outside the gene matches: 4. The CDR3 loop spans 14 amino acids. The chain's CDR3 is CASSSTGFGNTIYF. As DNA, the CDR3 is TGTGCCAGCAGCTCGACAGGGTTCGGAAACACCATATATTTT.